This is a list of T cell receptor beta chains from one sample in a study of early T cells in non-severe SARS-CoV-2 infection. MiXCR, applied by TCRdb to the 5' RACE reads, yields one record per CDR3 protein. This sample has about 21,000 distinct CDR3 sequences, with 5.7% found just once. The material sequenced was whole blood, taken at baseline. Receptors were obtained from an adult who was a healthcare worker with PCR-confirmed SARS-CoV-2 infection or an uninfected control (not recorded which). Each CDR3 is given with its conserved first and last residue. The order of the fields is V gene, J gene, D gene, clone size, CDR3 protein, CDR3 DNA. D genes are given only for firm matches. Size tells how often a clone was seen (once, few, many) or the class of an expanded clone, and some rows leave it out.

>TRBV6-6|TRBJ2-3|.|many
CASSYAQGRDFTDTQYF
TGTGCCAGCAGTTACGCACAGGGCCGCGATTTCACAGATACGCAGTATTTT
>TRBV4-3|TRBJ1-2|.|medium-sized
CASSLAGELHYGYTF
TGCGCCAGCAGCCTTGCAGGCGAACTTCACTATGGCTACACCTTC
>TRBV20-1|TRBJ2-1|.|medium-sized
CSAEEDSYNEQFF
TGCAGTGCTGAAGAGGATTCCTACAATGAGCAGTTCTTC
>TRBV7-3|TRBJ1-1|.|many
CASSLEGDTEAFF
TGTGCCAGCAGCCTAGAAGGGGACACTGAAGCTTTCTTT
>TRBV7-2|TRBJ2-7|.|few
CASSLSGVGYEQYF
TGTGCCAGCAGCTTGTCAGGGGTTGGCTACGAGCAGTACTTC
>TRBV19|TRBJ2-7|TRBD2|many
CASSIFGGAEEQYF
TGTGCCAGTAGTATATTCGGGGGGGCAGAAGAGCAGTACTTC
>TRBV19|TRBJ1-4|.|many
CASTAGLFNEKLFF
TGTGCCAGTACCGCGGGGCTCTTTAATGAAAAACTGTTTTTT
>TRBV18|TRBJ2-7|.|many
CASSPSGRSSYEQYF
TGTGCCAGCTCACCATCCGGGCGCTCATCCTACGAGCAGTACTTC
>TRBV12-3/TRBV12-4|TRBJ2-2|.|many
CASSALRTGELFF
TGTGCCAGCAGTGCCCTCCGGACCGGGGAGCTGTTTTTT
>TRBV5-4|TRBJ1-2|TRBD1|few
CASSAYDREMGGYTF
TGTGCCAGCAGCGCTTACGACAGGGAAATGGGTGGCTACACCTTC
>TRBV18|TRBJ2-3|.|once
CASSPPRSPGDTQYF
TGTGCCAGCTCACCACCCAGGTCGCCAGGGGATACGCAGTATTTT
>TRBV20-1|TRBJ2-5|TRBD2|many
CSARDVKGGETQYF
TGCAGTGCTAGAGATGTGAAGGGAGGGGAGACCCAGTACTTC
>TRBV29-1|TRBJ2-1|TRBD1|many
CSATGTGIDNEQFF
TGCAGCGCCACCGGGACAGGGATAGACAATGAGCAGTTCTTC
>TRBV4-3|TRBJ1-2|.|many
CASSQDTGFLALGYGYTF
TGCGCCAGCAGCCAAGATACGGGTTTTTTAGCGTTGGGTTATGGCTACACCTTC
>TRBV5-1|TRBJ2-1|TRBD2|many
CASSLATSGNNEQFF
TGCGCCAGCAGCTTGGCTACTAGCGGGAACAATGAGCAGTTCTTC
>TRBV7-2|TRBJ1-2|TRBD1|many
CASSLGSPGQGYGYTF
TGTGCCAGCAGCTTAGGATCACCGGGACAGGGCTATGGCTACACCTTC
>TRBV5-5|TRBJ2-7|.|.
CASSGVQFYEQYF
TGTGCCAGCAGCGGAGTGCAGTTCTACGAGCAGTACTTC
>TRBV6-2/TRBV6-3|TRBJ1-3|.|medium-sized
CASSYAGTAAGNTIYF
TGTGCCAGCAGTTACGCAGGGACGGCAGCTGGAAACACCATATATTTT
>TRBV29-1|TRBJ2-7|.|few
CSVHGLDSYEQYF
TGCAGCGTCCACGGACTCGACTCCTACGAGCAGTACTTC
>TRBV3-1|TRBJ2-7|.|.
CASYGGSEQYF
TGTGCCAGCTATGGAGGGTCCGAGCAGTACTTC